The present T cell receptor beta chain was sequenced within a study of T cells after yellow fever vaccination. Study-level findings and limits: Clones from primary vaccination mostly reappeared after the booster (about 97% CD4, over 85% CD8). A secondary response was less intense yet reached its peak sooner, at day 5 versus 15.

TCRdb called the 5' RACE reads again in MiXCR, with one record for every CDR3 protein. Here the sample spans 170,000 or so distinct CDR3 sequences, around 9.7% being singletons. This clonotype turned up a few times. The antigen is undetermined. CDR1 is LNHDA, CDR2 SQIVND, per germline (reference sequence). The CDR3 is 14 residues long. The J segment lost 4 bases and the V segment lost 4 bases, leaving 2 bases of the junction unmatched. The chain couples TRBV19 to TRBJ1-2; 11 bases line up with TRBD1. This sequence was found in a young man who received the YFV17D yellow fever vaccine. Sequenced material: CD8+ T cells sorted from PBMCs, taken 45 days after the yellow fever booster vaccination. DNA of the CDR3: TGTGCCAGTAGTACCGGACAGGGGGCCTATGGCTACACCTTC. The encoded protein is CASSTGQGAYGYTF.